A selection of T cell receptor beta chains follows, all from one sample in a study of spatial heterogeneity in lung cancer. TCRdb reanalysed the 5' RACE reads using MiXCR and keeps one entry per CDR3 protein. The repertoire includes approximately 40,000 distinct CDR3 sequences, nearly 7% of them detected once, and around two fifths sits in the top ten. The material sequenced was PBMCs, taken at surgery. All receptors come from a female donor with early-stage non-small cell lung cancer. CDR3s include the opening cysteine and the closing phenylalanine or tryptophan. The D gene is left open where the match is weak. The listing skips clone size in some rows; elsewhere it reads once, few, many or a size class.

13	-	TRBJ1-2	many	TRBV2	CASSDAAAYGYTF	TGTGCCAGCAGTGATGCGGCAGCCTATGGCTACACCTTC
15	TRBD1	TRBJ2-7	many	TRBV5-1	CASSSGQGSSYEQYF	TGCGCCAGCAGCTCGGGACAGGGGAGCTCCTACGAGCAGTACTTC
10	TRBD1	TRBJ2-7	-	TRBV28	CASSSPGQNF	TGTGCCAGCAGTTCACCGGGACAGAACTTC
15	-	TRBJ1-5	-	TRBV28	CASSAGTGWSQPQHF	TGTGCCAGCAGTGCCGGAACAGGGTGGAGTCAGCCCCAGCATTTT
15	-	TRBJ1-5	many	TRBV6-5	CASSQDRSLGQPQHF	TGTGCCAGCAGCCAAGACAGGTCCTTAGGTCAGCCCCAGCATTTT
15	-	TRBJ1-5	many	TRBV12-3/TRBV12-4	CASSLGVLGNQPQHF	TGTGCCAGCAGTTTAGGAGTTTTGGGCAATCAGCCCCAGCATTTT
13	TRBD1	TRBJ1-1	many	TRBV12-3/TRBV12-4	CASRDRSNTEAFF	TGTGCCAGCAGGGACAGGTCGAACACTGAAGCTTTCTTT
16	-	TRBJ2-3	-	TRBV4-1	CASSQGIRGNTDTQYF	TGCGCCAGCAGCCAAGGTATTCGGGGAAACACAGATACGCAGTATTTT
14	-	TRBJ2-1	-	TRBV7-9	CASSAGPARSEQFF	TGTGCCAGCAGCGCGGGACCAGCCAGGAGTGAGCAGTTCTTC
14	TRBD2	TRBJ2-7	many	TRBV12-3/TRBV12-4	CASRVAGGLNEQYF	TGTGCCAGCAGAGTAGCGGGGGGGCTTAACGAGCAGTACTTC
14	-	TRBJ2-2	few	TRBV5-1	CASSLFGGAGELFF	TGCGCCAGCAGCTTGTTCGGGGGAGCCGGGGAGCTGTTTTTT
15	-	TRBJ2-3	many	TRBV5-1	CASSPPDISTDTQYF	TGCGCCAGCAGCCCCCCGGACATTAGCACAGATACGCAGTATTTT
15	TRBD2	TRBJ2-4	many	TRBV5-5	CASSLNDGLAGNLYF	TGTGCCAGCAGCTTGAATGATGGACTAGCGGGGAACCTGTACTTC
16	-	TRBJ1-1	many	TRBV9	CASSVGVRAVNTEAFF	TGTGCCAGCAGCGTAGGAGTCCGAGCCGTGAACACTGAAGCTTTCTTT
14	-	TRBJ1-1	-	TRBV4-3	CASSQDEGGAGAFF	TGCGCCAGCAGCCAAGATGAAGGGGGGGCAGGGGCTTTCTTT
16	TRBD1	TRBJ1-1	few	TRBV6-2/TRBV6-3	CASSHDLGQGATEAFF	TGTGCCAGCAGCCACGACTTAGGACAGGGGGCCACTGAAGCTTTCTTT
14	TRBD1	TRBJ1-3	few	TRBV7-2	CASSRSGQGNTIYF	TGTGCCAGCAGCCGATCGGGACAGGGAAACACCATATATTTT
13	-	TRBJ2-3	few	TRBV7-2	CASSLDLKDRQYF	TGTGCCAGCAGCTTAGATCTTAAGGATAGGCAGTATTTT
17	TRBD1	TRBJ1-6	-	TRBV4-1	CASSQDPGQGAYSPLHF	TGCGCCAGCAGCCAAGATCCGGGACAGGGGGCTTATTCACCCCTCCACTTT
14	-	TRBJ1-1	few	TRBV7-9	CASNPRGGNTEAFF	TGTGCCAGCAACCCGCGGGGGGGGAACACTGAAGCTTTCTTT
13	-	TRBJ1-2	-	TRBV19	CASSMAGYSGYTF	TGTGCCAGTAGTATGGCGGGGTATTCGGGCTACACCTTC
13	TRBD2	TRBJ2-7	many	TRBV20-1	CSARRASGYEQYF	TGCAGTGCTAGAAGGGCTAGCGGCTACGAGCAGTACTTC
17	TRBD2	TRBJ2-5	-	TRBV5-1	CASGLFSGLAAKETQYF	TGCGCCAGCGGATTATTTTCCGGACTAGCGGCGAAAGAGACCCAGTACTTC
14	TRBD1	TRBJ1-2	many	TRBV6-5	CASSYGQGAYGYTF	TGTGCCAGCAGTTACGGCCAGGGGGCGTATGGCTACACCTTC
17	TRBD2	TRBJ2-1	few	TRBV9	CASSVASGGVKKSEQFF	TGTGCCAGCAGCGTAGCGAGCGGGGGGGTAAAAAAGAGTGAGCAGTTCTTC
17	-	TRBJ2-1	many	TRBV7-6	CASSLALRSSSYNEQFF	TGTGCCAGCAGCTTAGCCTTACGGTCCAGCTCCTACAATGAGCAGTTCTTC
14	-	TRBJ1-1	-	TRBV20-1	CSARSLRDGHEAFF	TGCAGTGCTCGAAGCCTCCGGGACGGTCACGAAGCTTTCTTT
17	-	TRBJ2-1	medium-sized	TRBV24-1	CATSDSRLSGTVIEQFF	TGTGCCACCAGTGATTCCCGACTATCCGGGACGGTCATTGAGCAGTTCTTC
16	-	TRBJ2-2	many	TRBV5-6	CASSFLSGSYTGELFF	TGTGCCAGCAGCTTTCTATCGGGGAGCTACACCGGGGAGCTGTTTTTT
15	-	TRBJ2-2	many	TRBV4-1	CASSQDMVNTGELFF	TGCGCCAGCAGCCAAGACATGGTAAACACCGGGGAGCTGTTTTTT
15	-	TRBJ2-5	many	TRBV10-3	CAISESGRRQETQYF	TGTGCCATCAGTGAGTCGGGCCGTCGCCAAGAGACCCAGTACTTC
11	-	TRBJ2-3	few	TRBV18	CASSPTDTQYF	TGTGCCAGCTCACCGACGGATACGCAGTATTTT
14	TRBD1	TRBJ2-1	many	TRBV6-6	CASSYGTVYNEQFF	TGTGCCAGCAGTTACGGGACAGTTTACAATGAGCAGTTCTTC
14	-	TRBJ1-5	many	TRBV7-2	CASSLETSNQPQHF	TGTGCCAGCAGCTTAGAGACAAGCAATCAGCCCCAGCATTTT
17	TRBD1	TRBJ1-1	many	TRBV13	CASSQTGGTLPKGEAFF	TGTGCCAGCAGCCAGACAGGGGGCACGTTACCGAAGGGGGAAGCTTTCTTT
12	-	TRBJ2-1	many	TRBV3-1	CASSRLYNEQFF	TGTGCCAGCAGCCGACTTTACAATGAGCAGTTCTTC
14	-	TRBJ2-3	few	TRBV7-2	CASSLVGDFSTQYF	TGTGCCAGCAGCTTAGTCGGAGATTTTTCTACGCAGTATTTT
13	-	TRBJ1-2	-	TRBV20-1	CSARLAGSGGYTF	TGCAGTGCTAGATTGGCAGGAAGCGGTGGCTACACCTTC
15	-	TRBJ1-2	many	TRBV7-2	CASSLDSKGNNGYTF	TGTGCCAGCAGCTTAGATAGTAAAGGGAATAACGGCTACACCTTC
17	-	TRBJ2-6	few	TRBV18	CASSPVDSLTGANVLTF	TGTGCCAGCTCACCTGTAGACAGCCTCACTGGGGCCAACGTCCTGACTTTC
13	-	TRBJ1-6	few	TRBV6-5	CASSYLTNSPLHF	TGTGCCAGCAGTTATCTTACCAATTCACCCCTCCACTTT
14	-	TRBJ1-1	few	TRBV20-1	CSASSRTGRAEAFF	TGCAGTGCTAGTAGTAGGACCGGGCGGGCTGAAGCTTTCTTT
15	-	TRBJ2-5	-	TRBV5-1	CASSLVAPIQETQYF	TGCGCCAGCAGCTTAGTTGCCCCCATTCAAGAGACCCAGTACTTC
15	-	TRBJ2-4	many	TRBV7-2	CASLGGGQAKNIQYF	TGTGCCAGCCTAGGCGGGGGCCAGGCCAAAAACATTCAGTACTTC
13	-	TRBJ1-1	few	TRBV7-2	CASSQSRNTEAFF	TGTGCCAGCAGCCAATCTAGGAACACTGAAGCTTTCTTT
16	-	TRBJ2-4	many	TRBV4-1	CASSQPAKGAKNIQYF	TGCGCCAGCAGCCAACCAGCTAAGGGAGCCAAAAACATTCAGTACTTC
15	-	TRBJ2-7	-	TRBV5-4	CASSLGGSELYEQYF	TGTGCCAGCAGCCTGGGGGGCTCCGAACTCTACGAGCAGTACTTC
13	-	TRBJ1-2	-	TRBV20-1	CSQAVGTNYGYTF	TGCAGTCAAGCTGTTGGGACTAACTATGGCTACACCTTC
13	TRBD1	TRBJ1-2	many	TRBV20-1	CSAKGQGSYGYTF	TGCAGTGCGAAAGGACAGGGGAGCTATGGCTACACCTTC
16	TRBD1	TRBJ2-3	-	TRBV12-3/TRBV12-4	CASSLGQGKKADTQYF	TGTGCCAGCAGTTTAGGACAGGGCAAGAAGGCAGATACGCAGTATTTT
17	-	TRBJ2-1	many	TRBV7-2	CASSSNYRLNSYNEQFF	TGTGCCAGCAGCTCCAACTACAGGTTGAACTCCTACAATGAGCAGTTCTTC
14	TRBD1	TRBJ1-4	many	TRBV20-1	CSAPKGTGDEKLFF	TGCAGTGCTCCAAAGGGGACAGGGGACGAAAAACTGTTTTTT
15	TRBD1	TRBJ1-5	-	TRBV7-8	CASSPRDSLNQPQHF	TGTGCCAGCAGCCCCCGGGACAGCCTCAATCAGCCCCAGCATTTT
15	-	TRBJ1-3	-	TRBV18	CASSSTGMSGNTIYF	TGTGCCAGCTCATCGACTGGGATGTCTGGAAACACCATATATTTT